These 29 T cell receptor beta chains originate from one sample sequenced in a study of glioma-infiltrating T cells after dendritic cell vaccination. Sequencing was performed with immunoSEQ multiplex PCR; in TCRdb, only in-frame clones are kept and a portion is missing. The table shows 65,000 or so clones, with roughly 86% occurring only once. Time point noted: after dendritic cell vaccination, including at tumor progression/relapse. Sequencing used blood, obtained after dendritic cell vaccination. The origin of the receptors is a human donor with glioblastoma.

The chain joins TRBV6-5 to TRBJ1-2; 11 nucleotides match TRBD1. Germline assignment: CDR1 MNHEY and CDR2 SVGAGI. Trimming took 4 bases from V and 6 from J; bases not matched to a gene: 7. This CDR3 is built from 15 residues. The CDR3 spells CASSSDRGRSDGYTF. CDR3 DNA sequence: TGTGCCAGCAGTTCGGACAGGGGGCGGTCGGATGGCTACACCTTC.

The chain is built from TRBV5-6 and TRBJ1-5; 9 bases match TRBD1. CDR1 and CDR2 (germline): SGHDT, YYEEEE. The length of the CDR3 is 16 residues. Unmatched junction bases numbered 5, after V lost 0 bases and J lost 4 bases. CDR3 coding DNA: TGTGCCAGCAGCTTGGGTCCAGGGACAGGGAATCAGCCCCAGCATTTT. Translation gives CASSLGPGTGNQPQHF. Full variable domain (remainder filled in from reference TRBV5-6 and TRBJ1-5): DAGVTQSPTHLIKTRGQQVTLRCSPKSGHDTVSWYQQALGQGPQFIFQYYEEEERQRGNFPDRFSGHQFPNYSSELNVNALLLGDSALYLCASSLGPGTGNQPQHFGDGTRLSIL.

The chain carries TRBV5-1 and TRBJ2-7; tentatively, D is TRBD2 (5 bases). The CDR3 runs to 13 residues. Germline lookup yields CDR1 SGHRS and CDR2 YFSETQ. V was cut by 4 bases and J by 5 bases, with 13 bases left in between. CDR3: CASSNPTGNEQYF. CDR3 in DNA: TGCGCCAGCAGCAACCCTACCGGGAACGAGCAGTACTTC.

This chain links TRBV9 with TRBJ2-2; 7 bases are shared with TRBD1. V lost 3 bases, J lost 3 bases, and 5 bases stayed unmatched. Germline V gene data show CDR1 as SGDLS and CDR2 as YYNGEE. The CDR3 loop spans 15 amino acids. CDR3 region: CASSGGTADTGELFF. The CDR3 DNA reads TGTGCCAGCAGCGGGGGGACAGCGGACACCGGGGAGCTGTTTTTT. The variable domain in full, with the rest retrieved from reference TRBV9 and TRBJ2-2, is DSGVTQTPKHLITATGQRVTLRCSPRSGDLSVYWYQQSLDQGLQFLIQYYNGEERAKGNILERFSAQQFPDLHSELNLSSLELGDSALYFCASSGGTADTGELFFGEGSRLTVL.

The chain uses TRBV7-9 and TRBJ2-7, with TRBD2 as a possible D gene (6 bases). Trimming cost V 3 bases and J 3 bases, with 12 bases left between them. The germline CDR1 and CDR2 sequences are SEHNR and FQNEAQ (reference sequence). The CDR3 has 14 residues. CDR3 sequence: CASSFGGTGYEQYF. The CDR3 region has the DNA TGTGCCAGCAGCTTCGGGGGAACAGGCTACGAGCAGTACTTC.

The gene calls are TRBV4-3 and TRBJ2-1; D ambiguous. The V gene lost 0 bases and the J gene lost 6 bases, with 9 bases spanning the gap. Per germline, CDR1 LGHNA and CDR2 YSLEER. This CDR3 is 14 amino acids long. The CDR3 DNA reads as TGCGCCAGCAGCCAAGAGGCTGACTTCAATGAGCAGTTCTTC. Protein product: CASSQEADFNEQFF.

This chain uses TRBV5-6 with TRBJ2-7; a possible D gene is TRBD1 (6 bases). CDR1 is SGHDT, CDR2 YYEEEE, per germline. CDR3 size: 16 residues. Trimming removed 0 bases at V and 0 bases at J, with 13 bases between. Here the CDR3 DNA reads TGTGCCAGCAGCTTGGCCGGCAGGGGATACTCCTACGAGCAGTACTTC. This gives the protein CASSLAGRGYSYEQYF.

This chain uses TRBV4-2 with TRBJ1-2; TRBD1 agrees at 10 bases. Germline V gene lookup returns CDR1 LGHNA and CDR2 YNFKEQ. With 1 base clipped from V and 2 bases from J, the junction kept 16 bases outside the gene matches. The CDR3 has 20 amino acids. CDR3 sequence (DNA): TGTGCCAGCAGCCAAGGGGCCTGGGGGACAGGGGCCTCCTCCAACTATGGCTACACCTTC. It translates to CASSQGAWGTGASSNYGYTF.

The genes are TRBV5-1 and TRBJ2-5, with 10 bases aligning to TRBD1. The tail of the sequence fits TRBJ2-7 better, so the J call may be wrong. Germline V lookup: CDR1 SGHRS, CDR2 YFSETQ. This CDR3 spans 15 amino acids. The CDR3 bases are TGCGCCAGCAGCCCAGGACAGGGGGGGCCCTACGAGCAGTACTTC. Its translation: CASSPGQGGPYEQYF.

This rearrangement joins TRBV7-9 to TRBJ2-1, with D hard to call. CDR3 size: 14 residues. Trimming stripped 1 base from V and 8 bases from J, with 12 bases between. The germline gives CDR1 SEHNR, CDR2 FQNEAQ (reference sequence). In DNA form, the CDR3 reads TGTGCCAGCAGCTTAGGCGGAAAGTCTGATGAGCAGTTCTTC. Translating gives CASSLGGKSDEQFF.

The chain employs TRBV7-9 and TRBJ1-4; weak D call: TRBD1 (5 bases). Germline V lookup: CDR1 SEHNR, CDR2 FQNEAQ (reference sequence). The CDR3 length is 16 residues. V was trimmed by 5 bases and J by 4 bases, leaving 17 bases between them. The CDR3: CASSTWGGVSNEKLFF. CDR3 DNA: TGTGCCAGCAGCACATGGGGGGGGGTCAGTAATGAAAAACTGTTTTTT.

This clone was recorded once. J is TRBJ2-3 and V is TRBV27; weak D call: TRBD2 (7 bases). Germline V gene sequence: CDR1 MNHEY, CDR2 SMNVEV (reference sequence). The CDR3 has 16 residues. The V gene lost 5 bases and the J gene lost 2 bases, with 17 bases spanning the gap. The CDR3 sequence is CASSRGWGGPTDTQYF. DNA of the CDR3: TGTGCCAGCAGTCGAGGGTGGGGGGGCCCCACAGATACGCAGTATTTT.

The genes are TRBV6-1 and TRBJ1-5; D possibly corresponds to TRBD1 (6 bases). The CDR3 sequence is 14 residues long. Germline-derived CDR1 and CDR2 are MNHNS and SASEGT. V lost 4 bases, J lost 6 bases, and 13 bases lay in between. The CDR3 is CASSGMQGFQPQHF. Here the CDR3 DNA reads TGTGCCAGCAGTGGAATGCAGGGGTTTCAGCCCCAGCATTTT.

A few counts support this clone. The V and J genes are TRBV19 and TRBJ2-7; D is possibly TRBD1 (6 bases). Germline lookup yields CDR1 LNHDA and CDR2 SQIVND (reference sequence). CDR3 length equals 14 residues. Deletions cut 5 bases from V and 0 bases from J, with 11 bases between. The CDR3 region is CASSLGGFSYEQYF. The CDR3 DNA follows: TGTGCCAGTAGTCTTGGGGGCTTCTCCTACGAGCAGTACTTC.

The chain combines TRBV5-1 with TRBJ2-3, with 15 bases aligning to TRBD2. The V gene end was trimmed by 3 bases and the J gene end by 3 bases; junction bases not matched to a gene: 5. Germline values: CDR1 SGHRS, CDR2 YFSETQ. This CDR3 has 17 amino acids. The CDR3 reads CASSSGLAGGGTDTQYF. In nucleotides, the CDR3 is TGCGCCAGCAGCTCGGGACTAGCGGGGGGAGGAACAGATACGCAGTATTTT.

The rearrangement links TRBV19 to TRBJ2-7, with D hard to call. CDR1 is LNHDA, CDR2 SQIVND, per germline (reference sequence). Trimming removed 5 bases at V and 2 bases at J, with 16 bases between. CDR3 length: 15 amino acids. CDR3 amino acids: CASSEPRRGTYEQYF. For the CDR3, the DNA is TGTGCCAGTAGTGAGCCCCGTAGAGGTACCTACGAGCAGTACTTC.

The chain links TRBV18 to TRBJ2-3; D is possibly TRBD1 (6 bases). Deletions cut 3 bases from V and 4 bases from J, with 11 bases between. Germline-derived CDR1 and CDR2 are KGHSH and LQKENI. This CDR3 spans 14 amino acids. CDR3 sequence: CASSPGATPDTQYF. The CDR3 nucleotides read TGTGCCAGCTCACCGGGGGCTACCCCAGATACGCAGTATTTT.

This clone was counted only a few times. The chain is built from TRBV2 and TRBJ1-1; 8 nucleotides match TRBD1. J was trimmed by 0 bases and V by 9 bases; bases with no gene match: 9. The CDR3 is 15 residues long. Germline V CDR1 and CDR2: SNHLY, FYNNEI. CDR3 DNA: TGTGCCAGAAAAGGGACAGGTCCATTGAACACTGAAGCTTTCTTT. Translation gives CARKGTGPLNTEAFF.

The chain uses TRBV7-2 and TRBJ2-2; TRBD1 aligns across 9 bases. CDR1 and CDR2 from the germline V gene are SGHTA and FQGNSA. The V gene end was trimmed by 5 bases and the J gene end by 2 bases; junction bases not matched to a gene: 6. The CDR3 totals 16 residues. Here the CDR3 DNA reads TGTGCCAGCAGCCCGAGGACAGGGGCTAACACCGGGGAGCTGTTTTTT. Its protein product is CASSPRTGANTGELFF.

This chain uses TRBV4-1 with TRBJ1-2; a weak D match, TRBD1 (5 bases). V lost 0 bases to trimming and J lost 2 bases, with 22 bases between them. This CDR3 has 19 amino acids. Looked up from germline, CDR1 is MGHRA and CDR2 is YSYEKL. The CDR3 loop reads CASSQDPAMRGVGNYGYTF. The CDR3 nucleotides are TGCGCCAGCAGCCAAGATCCGGCGATGCGGGGGGTGGGAAACTATGGCTACACCTTC.

The CDR3 nucleotides read TGTGCCAGCAGTCCCTGGGACAGGGGGCGCTACGAGCAGTACTTC. This gives the protein CASSPWDRGRYEQYF. The chain recombines TRBV27 with TRBJ2-7, with TRBD1 identical over 12 bases. Per the germline V gene, CDR1 is MNHEY and CDR2 is SMNVEV (reference sequence). With V trimmed by 5 bases and J by 3 bases, 5 bases remained unmatched. The CDR3 is 15 residues long.

The chain carries TRBV14 and TRBJ2-1; no clear D. There are 12 residues in the CDR3. The germline V gene encodes CDR1 SGHDN and CDR2 FVKESK. V was cut by 1 base and J by 13 bases, with 11 bases left in between. CDR3 region: CASSQVGPGQFF. Here the CDR3 DNA reads TGTGCCAGCAGCCAAGTTGGCCCGGGTCAGTTCTTC.

The table lists this clone with a few counts. The rearrangement uses TRBV19 and TRBJ2-3, with TRBD2 as a possible D gene (6 bases). Trimming removed 6 bases at V and 6 bases at J, with 25 bases between. Germline CDR1 is LNHDA and CDR2 is SQIVND (reference sequence). The CDR3 is made up of 17 amino acids. CDR3 amino acids: CASRNPADAGGRDTQYF. The CDR3 nucleotides are TGTGCCAGTAGGAACCCCGCGGATGCAGGAGGGAGGGATACGCAGTATTTT.

The rearrangement joins TRBV6-5 to TRBJ2-5, with TRBD1 identical over 9 bases. The CDR3 is 14 residues long. V dropped 6 bases and J dropped 4; count of bases not matched to a gene: 6. Germline-derived CDR1 and CDR2 are MNHEY and SVGAGI. CDR3 in DNA: TGTGCCAGCAGGACAGGGGGAAGCGGAGAGACCCAGTACTTC. It specifies CASRTGGSGETQYF.

The chain couples TRBV7-8 to TRBJ2-5, with a possible D match to TRBD1 (5 bases). Gene TRBJ2-7 matches the end of the DNA better, so the J call may be wrong. The CDR3 length is 15 residues. Looked up from germline, CDR1 is SGHVS and CDR2 is FQNEAQ. The DNA for the CDR3 is TGTGCCAGCAGCCGAAGCGCAGGGTTATCCTACGAGCAGTACTTC. It translates to CASSRSAGLSYEQYF.

The rearrangement uses TRBV4-2 and TRBJ2-3; 9 positions agree with TRBD2. V was clipped by 1 base and J by 6 bases; unmatched bases: 8. This CDR3 contains 16 residues. The germline gives CDR1 LGHNA, CDR2 YNFKEQ. In nucleotides, the CDR3 is TGTGCCAGCAGCCAAGGGCACGCGGGAGGGACGGATACGCAGTATTTT. It specifies CASSQGHAGGTDTQYF.

The chain has TRBV7-2 and TRBJ1-1; no definite D call. V lost 5 bases and J lost 0, with 4 bases in between. Germline V gives CDR1 SGHTA, CDR2 FQGNSA. The CDR3 sequence is 12 residues long. The CDR3, as DNA: TGTGCCAGCAGCCAGATGAACACTGAAGCTTTCTTT. Encoded protein: CASSQMNTEAFF.

J is TRBJ1-3 and V is TRBV7-2; D ambiguous. V lost 4 bases to trimming and J lost 4 bases, with 8 bases between them. The CDR3 has 13 amino acids. CDR1 and CDR2 (germline): SGHTA, FQGNSA. The CDR3 sequence is CASSSGRGNTIYF. The DNA of the CDR3 is TGTGCCAGCAGCTCGGGGAGGGGAAACACCATATATTTT. The complete variable domain, with remaining parts taken from reference TRBV7-2 and TRBJ1-3, reads GAGVSQSPSNKVTEKGKDVELRCDPISGHTALYWYRQSLGQGLEFLIYFQGNSAPDKSGLPSDRFSAERTGGSVSTLTIQRTQQEDSAVYLCASSSGRGNTIYFGEGSWLTVV.

This clone was recorded only once. The CDR3: CASSLRAGRGGNTIYF. DNA of the CDR3: TGTGCCAGCAGCTTAAGGGCAGGGAGGGGAGGAAACACCATATATTTT. The chain uses TRBV7-2 and TRBJ1-3; possibly TRBD1 for D (5 bases). The V end lost 2 bases, the J end lost 4 bases, and 15 bases lay between the germline ends. The CDR3 runs 16 residues. The germline V gene encodes CDR1 SGHTA and CDR2 FQGNSA.